The clone carrying this T cell receptor (beta chain) has more than one count but fewer than ten. This CDR3 comprises 14 residues. Germline V CDR1 and CDR2: MNHGY, SAAAGT. J lost 4 bases, V lost 4 bases, and 5 bases had no gene match. This record belongs to a study of sequential checkpoint blockade in melanoma. Across the study: Both treatment sequences were followed by maintenance nivolumab.

The treatment here: randomized to nivolumab then ipilimumab (arm A) or the reverse (arm B). Sequenced by immunoSEQ multiplex PCR; TCRdb stores in-frame clones only, minus some. The table has 35,000 to 40,000 clones, roughly 32% seen once. The chain joins TRBV6-8 to TRBJ1-2; 8 bases match TRBD1. The input for sequencing was tumor tissue (inferred from file names), taken from a patient given nivolumab and ipilimumab in sequence. The sequence was collected from a human donor with melanoma. The CDR3: CASSSGDRIYGYTF. The CDR3, as DNA: TGTGCCAGCAGTTCCGGGGACAGGATCTATGGCTACACCTTC.